What follows describes a single TCR beta chain. The antigen remains unidentified. This sample was included in a study of Graves' ophthalmopathy and Graves' hyperthyroidism. The V end lost 4 bases, the J end lost 10 bases, and 13 bases lay between the germline ends. Germline loops: CDR1 MDHEN, CDR2 SYDVKM. This CDR3 region has 12 residues. Findings of the study overall: Discrimination between ophthalmopathy and stable hyperthyroidism by a 13-signature model showed about 88% sensitivity and about 80% specificity. The authors also found most expanded thyroid clonotypes above 0.001 frequency in blood. This model predicted ophthalmopathy progression (sensitivity 60% to 71%, specificity roughly 72%).

Moderate-to-severe activity, CAS at least 3, NOSPECS at least 4 and duration under 3 months characterized donors with ophthalmopathy. The TCR beta CDR3 regions underwent amplification from RNA transcripts. HTBI primers primed a first-round RT-PCR, and a second-round multiplex PCR followed. TCRdb re-analysed the multiplex PCR reads in MiXCR, keeping a single row per CDR3 protein. In the table there are more than 150,000 distinct CDR3 sequences, less than 45% of which are singletons. This sequence was found in a woman aged 35 to 49 with Graves' ophthalmopathy. The chain has TRBV28 and TRBJ1-1; TRBD1 might be the D (6 bases). The specimen was peripheral blood. CDR3 in DNA: TGTGCCAGCAGTTCTCAGGGGTGGGGAGCTTTCTTT. Protein product: CASSSQGWGAFF.